These T cell receptor beta chains were read from a single sample in a study of shared clonotypes between healthy human individuals. Sequenced by immunoSEQ multiplex PCR; TCRdb stores in-frame clones only, minus some. This table has nearly 1 million clones, roughly 72% appearing once. The source material was memory CD4+ T cells sorted from blood. These receptors all come from a young man in good health. Each CDR3 is given without its conserved first and last residue. Size is omitted from some rows. Given values are once, few, many or a class for expanded clones.

clone_size j_call v_call cdr3_aa
. TRBJ1-2 TRBV18 ASSSGQGTYGYT
few TRBJ1-2 TRBV6-5 ASSQGRTYGYT
. TRBJ2-7 TRBV29-1 SVLQDPGRSLEQY
. TRBJ2-5 TRBV10-2 ASGRPQETQY
. TRBJ2-3 TRBV4-3 ASSRDSRTDTQY
. TRBJ2-5 TRBV6-1 ASSELAGQETQY
. TRBJ1-1 TRBV18 ASSPQNTEAF
few TRBJ1-5 TRBV19 ASSQQGVNQPQH
. TRBJ1-2 TRBV5-4 ASSLGQGLKGYT
. TRBJ2-2 TRBV11-2 ASRVLAGTGELF
. TRBJ1-1 TRBV27 ASSFDGGTEAF
. TRBJ2-7 TRBV30 AWSVRSGSEQY
. TRBJ1-6 TRBV19 ASSTGFNSPLH
. TRBJ2-5 TRBV19 ASSIVAGGPQETQY
. TRBJ1-2 TRBV6-1 ASSVSRAYGYT
. TRBJ1-6 TRBV19 ASTGTGGNSPLH
. TRBJ1-6 TRBV28 ASNGRNSPLH
. TRBJ2-1 TRBV6-1 ASSEYHEQF
. TRBJ2-3 TRBV7-2 ASSQEAGVTDTQY
. TRBJ2-5 TRBV29-1 SVVGRQGRGGETQY
. TRBJ2-1 TRBV29-1 SVEGSSGRVDEQF
once TRBJ2-4 TRBV6-1 ASSEWRTKNIQY
. TRBJ2-2 TRBV19 ASSSRLELF
. TRBJ2-1 TRBV2 ASRPPLTNEQF
. TRBJ1-4 TRBV30 AWSKGGRDQEKLF
once TRBJ2-3 TRBV7-9 ASSTGTSGSADTQY
few TRBJ1-1 TRBV6-5 ASSSDRGATEAF
. TRBJ1-1 TRBV10-2 ASSVVTGNTEAF
. TRBJ1-1 TRBV6-6 ASSYSWTEAF
. TRBJ2-7 TRBV7-9 ASSFRSSGSRIHEQY
few TRBJ1-1 TRBV2 ASSEQGGGSNTEAF
. TRBJ2-1 TRBV7-9 ASSLLANEQF
. TRBJ2-5 TRBV5-1 ASSLGTGRETQY
. TRBJ2-5 TRBV5-1 ASSLDTGKQETQY
. TRBJ2-3 TRBV4-3 ASSPSPGTSGSFGTQY
few TRBJ2-2 TRBV2 ASSGGNTGELF
. TRBJ2-4 TRBV28 ASSPTANIQY
. TRBJ2-7 TRBV5-1 ASSLVQGYEQY
. TRBJ2-2 TRBV5-1 ASRANTGELF
once TRBJ1-3 TRBV4-1 ASSLREGSGNTIY
. TRBJ1-2 TRBV4-1 ASSQGAGTSYGYT
. TRBJ2-7 TRBV7-8 ASSEGWPPRYEQY
. TRBJ2-5 TRBV10-3 AISEFLETQY
. TRBJ1-5 TRBV6-5 ASSYDNRGSPH
. TRBJ1-2 TRBV6-6 ASSYADGYT
. TRBJ2-2 TRBV25-1 ASSLSTGELF
. TRBJ1-3 TRBV5-1 ASSLGDTIY
. TRBJ2-4 TRBV6-5 ASSRPGHKNIQY
. TRBJ1-5 TRBV7-2 ASSFAGSNQPQH
. TRBJ2-7 TRBV7-2 ASSSLAGPYEQY
. TRBJ1-1 TRBV4-3 ASSQEHGVPEAF
. TRBJ1-2 TRBV6-1 ASSEARVGYT
. TRBJ2-7 TRBV7-9 ASSLATTGGHEQY
. TRBJ1-6 TRBV6-1 ASSGLGRSSYNSPLH
. TRBJ2-7 TRBV30 AFPDLTGEDEQY
. TRBJ2-1 TRBV10-2 ASSESSLYNEQF